Detailed here is one T cell receptor (beta chain). The data belong to a study of blood T cell repertoires in COVID-19. For the study at large: COVID-19 samples collected from the United States, Italy and Spain covered acute and convalescent phases.

J lost 2 bases, V lost 3 bases, and 0 bases had no gene match. The CDR3 is made up of 15 amino acids. Germline values: CDR1 LGHDT, CDR2 YNNKEL (reference sequence). Methods used by the authors: Amplification of reference gene primers provided the estimated nucleated cell counts. Method: immunoSEQ multiplex PCR; TCRdb's copy keeps in-frame clones and lacks some. D and trimming were read from the DNA, whereas the V and J calls and clone size are those reported in that table. The repertoire has tens of thousands of clones, about 80% of them found once; the top ten carry less than 20%. The chain joins TRBV3-1 (or the pseudogene TRBV3-2) to TRBJ2-6, with 8 bases matching TRBD1. Sequences were obtained from peripheral blood. The sequence was obtained from a human donor in a cohort sampled during active COVID-19. The CDR3 bases are TGTGCCAGCAGCCACAGGGGGCCTGGGGCCAACGTCCTGACTTTC. This codes for CASSHRGPGANVLTF.